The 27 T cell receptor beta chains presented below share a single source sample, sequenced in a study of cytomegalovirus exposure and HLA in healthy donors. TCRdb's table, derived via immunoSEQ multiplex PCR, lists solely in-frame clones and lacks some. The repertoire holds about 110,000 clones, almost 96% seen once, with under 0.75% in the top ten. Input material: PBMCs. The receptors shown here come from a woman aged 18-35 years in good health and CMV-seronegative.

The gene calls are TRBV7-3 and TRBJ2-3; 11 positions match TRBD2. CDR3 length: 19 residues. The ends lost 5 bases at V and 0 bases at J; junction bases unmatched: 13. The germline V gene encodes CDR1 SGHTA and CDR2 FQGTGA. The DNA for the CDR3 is TGTGCCAGCAGCGTAGTCCCCTTGGGACTAGCGGAGAGCACAGATACGCAGTATTTT. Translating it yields CASSVVPLGLAESTDTQYF.

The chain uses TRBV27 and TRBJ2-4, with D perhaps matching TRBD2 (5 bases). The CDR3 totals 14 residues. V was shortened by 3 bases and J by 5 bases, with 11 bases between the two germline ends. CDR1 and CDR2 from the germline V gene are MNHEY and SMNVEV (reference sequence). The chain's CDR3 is CASSFGYGENIQYF. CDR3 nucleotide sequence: TGTGCCAGCAGTTTTGGCTACGGGGAAAACATTCAGTACTTC.

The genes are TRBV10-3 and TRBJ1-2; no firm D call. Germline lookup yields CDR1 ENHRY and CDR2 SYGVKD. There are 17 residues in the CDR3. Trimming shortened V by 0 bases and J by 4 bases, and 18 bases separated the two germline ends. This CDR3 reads CAISESSGGPPGYGYTF. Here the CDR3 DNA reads TGTGCCATCAGTGAGTCCTCCGGAGGGCCCCCAGGCTATGGCTACACCTTC.

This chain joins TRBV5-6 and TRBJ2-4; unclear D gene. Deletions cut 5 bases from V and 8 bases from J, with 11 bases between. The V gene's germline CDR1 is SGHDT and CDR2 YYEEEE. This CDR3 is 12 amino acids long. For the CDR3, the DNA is TGTGCCAGCAGTACTAAGTGGGACATTCAGTACTTC. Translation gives CASSTKWDIQYF.

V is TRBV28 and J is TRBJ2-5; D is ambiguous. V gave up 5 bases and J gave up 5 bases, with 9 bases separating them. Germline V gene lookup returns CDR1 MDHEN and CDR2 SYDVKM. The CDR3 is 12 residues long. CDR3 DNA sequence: TGTGCCAGCAGTCGACTCTGGGAGACCCAGTACTTC. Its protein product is CASSRLWETQYF.

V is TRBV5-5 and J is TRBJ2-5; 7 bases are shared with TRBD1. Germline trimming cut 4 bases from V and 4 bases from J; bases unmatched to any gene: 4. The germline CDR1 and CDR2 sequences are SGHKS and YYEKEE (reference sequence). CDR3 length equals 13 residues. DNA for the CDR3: TGTGCCAGCAGCACTCCAGGGGGAGAGACCCAGTACTTC. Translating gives CASSTPGGETQYF.

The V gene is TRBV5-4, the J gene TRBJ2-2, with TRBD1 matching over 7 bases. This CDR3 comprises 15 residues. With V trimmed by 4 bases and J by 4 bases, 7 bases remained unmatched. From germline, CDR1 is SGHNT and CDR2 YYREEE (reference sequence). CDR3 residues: CASSQDRDTTGELFF. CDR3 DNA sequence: TGTGCCAGCAGCCAAGACAGGGATACCACCGGGGAGCTGTTTTTT. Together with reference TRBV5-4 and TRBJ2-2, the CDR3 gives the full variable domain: ETGVTQSPTHLIKTRGQQVTLRCSSQSGHNTVSWYQQALGQGPQFIFQYYREEENGRGNFPPRFSGLQFPNYSSELNVNALELDDSALYLCASSQDRDTTGELFFGEGSRLTVL.

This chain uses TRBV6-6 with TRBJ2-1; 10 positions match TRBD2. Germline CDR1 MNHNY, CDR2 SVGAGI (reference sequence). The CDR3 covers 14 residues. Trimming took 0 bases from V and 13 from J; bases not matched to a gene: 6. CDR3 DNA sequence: TGTGCCAGCAGTTACTCGCCTAGCGGGGGCCCCCAGTTCTTC. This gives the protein CASSYSPSGGPQFF.

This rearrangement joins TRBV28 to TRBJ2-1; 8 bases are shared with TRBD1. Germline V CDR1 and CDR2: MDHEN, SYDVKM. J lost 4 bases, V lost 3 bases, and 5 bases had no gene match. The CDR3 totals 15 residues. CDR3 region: CASSFGTGRYNEQFF. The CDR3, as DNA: TGTGCCAGCAGTTTTGGGACAGGTAGATACAATGAGCAGTTCTTC.

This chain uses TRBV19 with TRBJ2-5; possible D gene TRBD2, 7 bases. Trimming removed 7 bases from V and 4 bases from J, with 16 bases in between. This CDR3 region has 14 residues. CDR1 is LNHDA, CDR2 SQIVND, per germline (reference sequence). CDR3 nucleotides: TGTGCCAGTACCATTTGGGGGGGCCGAGAGACCCAGTACTTC. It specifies CASTIWGGRETQYF.

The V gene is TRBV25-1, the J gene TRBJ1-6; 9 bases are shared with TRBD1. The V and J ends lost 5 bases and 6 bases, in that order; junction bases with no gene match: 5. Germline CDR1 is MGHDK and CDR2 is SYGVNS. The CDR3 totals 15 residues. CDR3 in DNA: TGTGCCAGCAGTAGGACAGGGGATGGTAATTCACCCCTCCACTTT. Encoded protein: CASSRTGDGNSPLHF.

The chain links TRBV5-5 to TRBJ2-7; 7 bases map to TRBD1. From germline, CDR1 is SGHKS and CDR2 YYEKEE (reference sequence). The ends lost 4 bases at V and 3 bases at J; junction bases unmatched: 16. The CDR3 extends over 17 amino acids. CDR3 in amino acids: CASSLRQGGRTRYEQYF. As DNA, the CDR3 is TGTGCCAGCAGCCTTAGACAGGGTGGAAGAACTCGCTACGAGCAGTACTTC.

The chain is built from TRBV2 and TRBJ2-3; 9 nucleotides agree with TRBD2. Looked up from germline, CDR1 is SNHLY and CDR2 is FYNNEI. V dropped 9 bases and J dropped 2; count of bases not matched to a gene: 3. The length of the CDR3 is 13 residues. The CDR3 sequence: CARGTSLTDTQYF. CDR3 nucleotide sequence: TGTGCCAGGGGGACTAGCCTCACAGATACGCAGTATTTT.

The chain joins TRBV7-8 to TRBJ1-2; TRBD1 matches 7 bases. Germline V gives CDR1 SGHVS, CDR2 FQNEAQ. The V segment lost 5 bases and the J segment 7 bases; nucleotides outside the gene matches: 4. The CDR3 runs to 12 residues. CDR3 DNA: TGTGCCAGCAGCACCGGGACAGTTGGCTACACCTTC. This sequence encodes CASSTGTVGYTF.

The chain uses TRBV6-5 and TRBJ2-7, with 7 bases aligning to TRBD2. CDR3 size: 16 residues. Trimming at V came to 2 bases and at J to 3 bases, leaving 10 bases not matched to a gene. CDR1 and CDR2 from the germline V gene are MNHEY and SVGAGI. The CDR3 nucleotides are TGTGCCAGCAGTTACACCCGGCAGGCGGGAGTCTACGAGCAGTACTTC. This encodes CASSYTRQAGVYEQYF.

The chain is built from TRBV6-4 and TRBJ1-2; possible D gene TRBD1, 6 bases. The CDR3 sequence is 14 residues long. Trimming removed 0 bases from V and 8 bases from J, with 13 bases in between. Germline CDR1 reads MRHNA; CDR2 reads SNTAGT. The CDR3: CASSDSIRGTGYTF. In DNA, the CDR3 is TGTGCCAGCAGTGACTCGATCAGGGGTACAGGCTACACCTTC.

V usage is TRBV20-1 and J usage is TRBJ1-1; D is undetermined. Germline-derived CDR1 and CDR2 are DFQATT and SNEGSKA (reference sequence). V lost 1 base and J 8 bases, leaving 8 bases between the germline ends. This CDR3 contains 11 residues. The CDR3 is CSARALEEAFF. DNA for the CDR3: TGCAGTGCTAGAGCTTTGGAGGAAGCTTTCTTT.

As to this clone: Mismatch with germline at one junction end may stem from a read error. The CDR3 reads CASSPRDSNQETQYF. In nucleotides, the CDR3 is TGTGCTAGCAGCCCCCGGGACAGTAACCAAGAGACCCAGTACTTC. The chain is built from TRBV7-7 and TRBJ2-5; 7 bases are a match to TRBD1. This CDR3 comprises 15 residues. CDR1 and CDR2 from the germline V gene are SSHAT and FNYEAQ (reference sequence). Together with reference TRBV7-7 and TRBJ2-5, the CDR3 gives the full variable domain: GAGVSQSPRYKVTKRGQDVTLRCDPISSHATLYWYQQALGQGPEFLTYFNYEAQPDKSGLPSDRFSAERPEGSISTLTIQRTEQRDSAMYRCASSPRDSNQETQYFGPGTRLLVL.

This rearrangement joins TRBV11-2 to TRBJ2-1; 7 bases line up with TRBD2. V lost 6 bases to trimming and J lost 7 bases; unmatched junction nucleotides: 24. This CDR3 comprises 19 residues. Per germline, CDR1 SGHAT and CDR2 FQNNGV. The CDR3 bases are TGTGCCAGCAGGGAAAGGAGAGCCCAACTAGCGCAAAGGACGAATGAGCAGTTCTTC. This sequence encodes CASRERRAQLAQRTNEQFF.

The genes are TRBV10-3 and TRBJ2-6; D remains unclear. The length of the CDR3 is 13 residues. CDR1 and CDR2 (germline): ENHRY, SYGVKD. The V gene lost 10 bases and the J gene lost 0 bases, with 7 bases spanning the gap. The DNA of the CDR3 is TGTGCCACAAAGAGCTCTGGGGCCAACGTCCTGACTTTC. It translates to CATKSSGANVLTF.

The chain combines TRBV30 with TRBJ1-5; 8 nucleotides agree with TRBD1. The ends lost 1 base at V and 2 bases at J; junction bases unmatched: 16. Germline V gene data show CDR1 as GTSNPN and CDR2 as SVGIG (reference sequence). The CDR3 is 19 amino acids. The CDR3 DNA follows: TGTGCCTGGAGTGGGGGACAGGAAGGTCCGCTTAGGGGCAATCAGCCCCAGCATTTT. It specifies CAWSGGQEGPLRGNQPQHF.

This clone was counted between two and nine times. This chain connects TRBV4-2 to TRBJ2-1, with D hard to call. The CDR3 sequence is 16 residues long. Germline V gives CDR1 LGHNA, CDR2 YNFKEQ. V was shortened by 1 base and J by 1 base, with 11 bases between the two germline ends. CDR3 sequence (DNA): TGTGCCAGCAGCCAAGGTCTGGAGCTTTCCTACAATGAGCAGTTCTTC. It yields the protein CASSQGLELSYNEQFF.

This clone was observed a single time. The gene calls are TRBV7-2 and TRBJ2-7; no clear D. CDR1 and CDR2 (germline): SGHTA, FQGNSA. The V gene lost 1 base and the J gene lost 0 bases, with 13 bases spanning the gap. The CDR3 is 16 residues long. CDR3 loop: CASSLGVGVSSYEQYF. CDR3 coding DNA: TGTGCCAGCAGCTTAGGAGTAGGAGTCAGCTCCTACGAGCAGTACTTC.

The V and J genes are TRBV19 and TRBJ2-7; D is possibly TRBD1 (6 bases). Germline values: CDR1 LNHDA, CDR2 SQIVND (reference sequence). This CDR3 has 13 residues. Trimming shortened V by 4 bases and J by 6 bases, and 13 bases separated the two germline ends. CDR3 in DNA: TGTGCCAGTAGTAATAACAGGGCCTCCGAGCAGTACTTC. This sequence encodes CASSNNRASEQYF. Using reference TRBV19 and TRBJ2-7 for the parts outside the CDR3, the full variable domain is DGGITQSPKYLFRKEGQNVTLSCEQNLNHDAMYWYRQDPGQGLRLIYYSQIVNDFQKGDIAEGYSVSREKKESFPLTVTSAQKNPTAFYLCASSNNRASEQYFGPGTRLTVT.

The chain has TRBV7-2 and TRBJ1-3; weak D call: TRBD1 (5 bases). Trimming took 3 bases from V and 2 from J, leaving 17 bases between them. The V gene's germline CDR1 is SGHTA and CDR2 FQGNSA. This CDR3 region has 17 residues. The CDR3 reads CASSLPGGGYAGNTIYF. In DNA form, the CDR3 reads TGTGCCAGCAGCTTGCCTGGGGGGGGATATGCTGGAAACACCATATATTTT.

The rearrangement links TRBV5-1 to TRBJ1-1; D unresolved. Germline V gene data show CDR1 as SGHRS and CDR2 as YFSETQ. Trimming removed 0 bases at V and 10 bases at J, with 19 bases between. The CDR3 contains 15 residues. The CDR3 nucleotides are TGCGCCAGCAGCTTGGGGCCCGGGGATTCATTGGCAGCTTTCTTT. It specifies CASSLGPGDSLAAFF.

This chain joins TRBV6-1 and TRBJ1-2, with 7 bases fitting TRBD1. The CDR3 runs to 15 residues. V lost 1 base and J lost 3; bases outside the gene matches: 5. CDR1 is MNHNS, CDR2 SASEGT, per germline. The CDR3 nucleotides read TGTGCCAGCAGTGAAGGGCAGGGGGTCTACTATGGCTACACCTTC. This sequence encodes CASSEGQGVYYGYTF.